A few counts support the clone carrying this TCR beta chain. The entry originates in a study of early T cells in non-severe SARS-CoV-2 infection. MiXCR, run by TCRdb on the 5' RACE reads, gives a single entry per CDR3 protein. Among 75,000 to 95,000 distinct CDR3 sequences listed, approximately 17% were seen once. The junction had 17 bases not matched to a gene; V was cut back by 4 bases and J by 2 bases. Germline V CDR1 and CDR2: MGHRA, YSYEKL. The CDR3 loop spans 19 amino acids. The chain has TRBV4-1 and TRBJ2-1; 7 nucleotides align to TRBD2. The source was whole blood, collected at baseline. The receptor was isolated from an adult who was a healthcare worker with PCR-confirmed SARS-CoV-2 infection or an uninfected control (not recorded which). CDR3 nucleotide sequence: TGCGCCAGCAGCCCGCTATCGGGGCTCACGCGGGAGCCCTACAATGAGCAGTTCTTC. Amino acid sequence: CASSPLSGLTREPYNEQFF.